This T cell receptor beta chain was captured by sequencing in a study of blood T cell repertoires in COVID-19. Study-level background: COVID-19 samples from acute and convalescent phases originated in the United States, Italy and Spain. PBMCs, B-cell-depleted T cells, or T cells were the source of the cDNA or gDNA that made up the material.

The V gene's germline CDR1 is MRHNA and CDR2 SNTAGT. This CDR3 has 13 residues. Data came from immunoSEQ multiplex PCR; TCRdb stores just in-frame clones and leaves some out. The sample shows tens of thousands of clones, about 74% of them seen only once. The chain carries TRBV6-4 and TRBJ2-3; TRBD2 matches at 7 bases. This sequence originates from a woman older than 75 with acute or convalescent COVID-19. The sequencing sample was made of peripheral blood. CDR3 sequence: CQGWGRDKDTQYF. The CDR3 coding sequence is TGTCAAGGATGGGGGAGGGATAAAGATACGCAGTATTTT.